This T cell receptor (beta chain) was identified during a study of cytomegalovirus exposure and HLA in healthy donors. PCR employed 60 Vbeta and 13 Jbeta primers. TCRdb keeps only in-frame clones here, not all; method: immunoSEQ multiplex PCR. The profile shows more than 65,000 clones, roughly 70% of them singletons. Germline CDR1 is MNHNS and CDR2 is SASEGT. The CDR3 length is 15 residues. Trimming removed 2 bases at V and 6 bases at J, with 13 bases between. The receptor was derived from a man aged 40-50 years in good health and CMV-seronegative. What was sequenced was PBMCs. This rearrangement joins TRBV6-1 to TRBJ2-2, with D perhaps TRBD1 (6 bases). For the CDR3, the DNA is TGTGCCAGCAGTGAACTGTGGCCAGGGGCCGGGGAGCTGTTTTTT. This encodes CASSELWPGAGELFF.